This TCR beta chain was recovered during a study of blood T cell repertoires in COVID-19. For the study at large: COVID-19 samples from acute and convalescent phases originated in the United States, Italy and Spain. Sample material is recorded as cDNA or gDNA derived from T cells, B-cell-depleted T cells, or PBMCs.

The CDR3 has 14 residues. J was trimmed by 4 bases and V by 3 bases; bases with no gene match: 5. Germline CDR1 and CDR2: WSHSY and SAAADI. Original handling: Estimated nucleated cell counts came from reference gene primer amplification. TCRdb's copy holds only in-frame clones and misses some; the assay was immunoSEQ multiplex PCR. V and J calls and clone size follow that table, whereas D and trimming were derived from the DNA. The profile shows more than 150,000 clones, roughly 85% of them singletons. This receptor was identified in a woman aged 25-40 years with acute or convalescent COVID-19. Specimen: peripheral blood. The chain joins TRBV10-2 to TRBJ2-5; 7 bases fit TRBD2. The CDR3 DNA follows: TGCGCCAGCAGTGACCTCGGGGGGTCAGAGACCCAGTACTTC. This gives the protein CASSDLGGSETQYF.